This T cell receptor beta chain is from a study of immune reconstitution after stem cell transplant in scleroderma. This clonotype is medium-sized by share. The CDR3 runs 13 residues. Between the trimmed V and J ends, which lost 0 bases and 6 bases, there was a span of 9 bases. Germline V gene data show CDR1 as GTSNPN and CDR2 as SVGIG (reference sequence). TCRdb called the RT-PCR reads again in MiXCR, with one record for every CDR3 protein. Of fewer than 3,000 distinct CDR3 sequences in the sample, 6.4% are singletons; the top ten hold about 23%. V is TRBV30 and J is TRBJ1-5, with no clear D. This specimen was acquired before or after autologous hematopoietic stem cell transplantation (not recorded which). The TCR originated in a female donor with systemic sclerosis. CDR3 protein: CAWSVGRGQPQHF. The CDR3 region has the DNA TGTGCCTGGAGTGTAGGGCGGGGTCAGCCCCAGCATTTT.